The sequence of this T cell receptor (beta chain) was determined in a study of shared clonotypes between healthy human individuals. CD45RO-negative cells were positively selected for CCR7, leaving out terminally differentiated effector memory CD45RA+ cells. This clone was detected once. A deep-level run was used for the assay. Only in-frame clones appear in the TCRdb table, and some are missing; sequencing was by immunoSEQ multiplex PCR. In the table there are about 2.2 million clones, roughly 93% of which are singletons. The receptor comes from a man between 18 and 35 years old in good health. Some clones in this sample may be carry-over from other donors' samples. Specimen: naive CD8+ T cells from PBMCs.

CDR3 amino acids: CASSLEVAGGFEQYF. In nucleotides, the CDR3 is TGTGCCAGCAGCTTAGAGGTAGCGGGAGGGTTCGAGCAGTACTTC. This chain links TRBV11-3 with TRBJ2-7, with 11 bases that match TRBD2. CDR1 is SGHNT, CDR2 YENEEA, per germline. V shed 0 bases, J shed 6 bases, and the junction held 4 bases outside the gene matches. This CDR3 is 15 amino acids long. Full variable domain (missing parts from reference TRBV11-3 and TRBJ2-7): EAGVVQSPRYKIIEKKQPVAFWCNPISGHNTLYWYLQNLGQGPELLIRYENEEAVDDSQLPKDRFSAERLKGVDSTLKIQPAELGDSAVYLCASSLEVAGGFEQYFGPGTRLTVT.